These 3 T cell receptor beta chains originate from one sample sequenced in a study of CD8+ T cells in alopecia areata. It was cDNA, reverse transcribed from extracted RNA, that served as the sequencing template. Sequencing was performed with immunoSEQ multiplex PCR; in TCRdb, only in-frame clones are kept and a portion is missing. The data hold more than 90,000 clones, with 58% observed a single time. Stated treatment: oral pan-JAK inhibitor, 5-10 mg twice daily. The specimen comprised CD8+ T cells sorted from blood, sampled at week 4, from a patient treated with tofacitinib. The receptors shown here come from a human donor with alopecia areata.

The chain joins TRBV5-1 to TRBJ2-7; D remains ambiguous. Germline CDR1 reads SGHRS; CDR2 reads YFSETQ. With 5 bases removed from V and 6 bases from J, the gap between germline ends came to 18 bases. The CDR3 has 14 amino acids. CDR3 bases: TGCGCCAGCAGAAACGAAGGGCAGATGGGCGAGCAGTACTTC. This codes for CASRNEGQMGEQYF.

This clone has more than one count but fewer than ten. The V call is TRBV5-6, the J call TRBJ1-2; TRBD1 is a possible D gene (5 bases). Trimming stripped 0 bases from V and 4 bases from J, with 16 bases between. Per germline, CDR1 SGHDT and CDR2 YYEEEE. This CDR3 spans 16 amino acids. CDR3 DNA sequence: TGTGCCAGCAGCTTGGAATTAGCGACAGTCCTCTATGGCTACACCTTC. Amino acids: CASSLELATVLYGYTF. Full variable domain (remainder filled in from reference TRBV5-6 and TRBJ1-2): DAGVTQSPTHLIKTRGQQVTLRCSPKSGHDTVSWYQQALGQGPQFIFQYYEEEERQRGNFPDRFSGHQFPNYSSELNVNALLLGDSALYLCASSLELATVLYGYTFGSGTRLTVV.

The chain has TRBV30 and TRBJ2-3; 12 bases align to TRBD1. With 3 bases clipped from V and 6 bases from J, the junction kept 7 bases outside the gene matches. The CDR3 has 15 residues. CDR1 GTSNPN and CDR2 SVGIG come from the germline V gene (reference sequence). CDR3 loop: CAWSGTGGTWDTQYF. In nucleotides, the CDR3 is TGTGCCTGGAGCGGGACAGGGGGCACCTGGGATACGCAGTATTTT.